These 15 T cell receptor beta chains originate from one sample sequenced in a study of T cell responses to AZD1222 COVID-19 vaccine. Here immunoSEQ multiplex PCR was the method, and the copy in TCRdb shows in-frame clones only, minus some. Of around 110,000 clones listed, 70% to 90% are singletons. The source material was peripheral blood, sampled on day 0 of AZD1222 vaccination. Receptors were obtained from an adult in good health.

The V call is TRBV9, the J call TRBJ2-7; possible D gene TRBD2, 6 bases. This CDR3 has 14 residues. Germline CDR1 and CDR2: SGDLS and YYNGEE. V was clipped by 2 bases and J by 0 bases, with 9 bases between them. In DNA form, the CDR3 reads TGTGCCAGCAGCGTTAGCGGAAACTCCTACGAGCAGTACTTC. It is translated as CASSVSGNSYEQYF.

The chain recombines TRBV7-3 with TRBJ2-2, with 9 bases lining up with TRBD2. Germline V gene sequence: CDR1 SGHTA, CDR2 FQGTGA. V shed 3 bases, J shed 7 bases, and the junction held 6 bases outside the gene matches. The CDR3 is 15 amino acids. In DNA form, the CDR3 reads TGTGCCAGCAGCTTGCGGGAGGGCCGAGGCGGGGAGCTGTTTTTT. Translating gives CASSLREGRGGELFF.

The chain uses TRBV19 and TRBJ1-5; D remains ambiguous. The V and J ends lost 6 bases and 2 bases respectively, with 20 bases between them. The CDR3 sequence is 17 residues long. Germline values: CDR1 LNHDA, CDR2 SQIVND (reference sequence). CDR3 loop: CASSLEGYLGGNQPQHF. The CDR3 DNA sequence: TGTGCCAGTAGCCTCGAAGGGTATCTGGGTGGCAATCAGCCCCAGCATTTT.

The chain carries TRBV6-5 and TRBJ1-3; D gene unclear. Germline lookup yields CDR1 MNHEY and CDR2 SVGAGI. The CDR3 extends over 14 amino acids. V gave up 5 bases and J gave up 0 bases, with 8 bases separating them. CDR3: CASSTQISGNTIYF. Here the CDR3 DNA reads TGTGCCAGCAGTACCCAGATCTCTGGAAACACCATATATTTT.

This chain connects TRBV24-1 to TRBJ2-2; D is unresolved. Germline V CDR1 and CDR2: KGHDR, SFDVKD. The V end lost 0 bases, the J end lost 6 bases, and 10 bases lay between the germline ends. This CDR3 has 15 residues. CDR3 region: CATSDLQTAAGELFF. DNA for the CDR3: TGTGCCACCAGTGATTTGCAAACTGCCGCCGGGGAGCTGTTTTTT.

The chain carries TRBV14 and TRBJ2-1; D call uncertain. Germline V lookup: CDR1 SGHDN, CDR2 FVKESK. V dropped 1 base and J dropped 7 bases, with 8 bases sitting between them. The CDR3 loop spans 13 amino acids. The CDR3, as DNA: TGTGCCAGCAGCCAAGTTCAGTGGAATGAGCAGTTCTTC. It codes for CASSQVQWNEQFF.

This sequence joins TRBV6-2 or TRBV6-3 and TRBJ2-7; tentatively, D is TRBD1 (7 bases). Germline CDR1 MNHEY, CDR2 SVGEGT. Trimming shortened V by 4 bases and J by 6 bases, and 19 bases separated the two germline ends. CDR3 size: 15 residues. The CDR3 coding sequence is TGTGCCAGCAGTTCTTATCTATACAGGGGAGGCGAGCAGTACTTC. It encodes CASSSYLYRGGEQYF.

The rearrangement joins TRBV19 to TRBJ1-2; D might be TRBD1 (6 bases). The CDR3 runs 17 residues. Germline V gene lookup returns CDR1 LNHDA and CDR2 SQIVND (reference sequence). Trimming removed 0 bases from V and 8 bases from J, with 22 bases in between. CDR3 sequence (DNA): TGTGCCAGTAGTATAGATCTTTGGCGAACCCCAGGGGAGGGCTACACCTTC. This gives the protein CASSIDLWRTPGEGYTF. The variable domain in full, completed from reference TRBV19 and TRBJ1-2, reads DGGITQSPKYLFRKEGQNVTLSCEQNLNHDAMYWYRQDPGQGLRLIYYSQIVNDFQKGDIAEGYSVSREKKESFPLTVTSAQKNPTAFYLCASSIDLWRTPGEGYTFGSGTRLTVV.

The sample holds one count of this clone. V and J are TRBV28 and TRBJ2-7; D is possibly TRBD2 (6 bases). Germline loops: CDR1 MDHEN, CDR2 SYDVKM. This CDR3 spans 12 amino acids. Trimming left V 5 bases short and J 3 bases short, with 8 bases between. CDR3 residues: CASSLRDYEQYF. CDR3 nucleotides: TGTGCCAGCAGTCTGCGGGACTACGAGCAGTACTTC.

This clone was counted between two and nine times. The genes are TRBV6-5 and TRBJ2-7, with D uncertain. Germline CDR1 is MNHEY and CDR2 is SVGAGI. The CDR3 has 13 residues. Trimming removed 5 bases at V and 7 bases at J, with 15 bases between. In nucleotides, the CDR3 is TGTGCCAGCAGTCTTCGACCCCTGGGGGAGCAGTACTTC. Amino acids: CASSLRPLGEQYF.

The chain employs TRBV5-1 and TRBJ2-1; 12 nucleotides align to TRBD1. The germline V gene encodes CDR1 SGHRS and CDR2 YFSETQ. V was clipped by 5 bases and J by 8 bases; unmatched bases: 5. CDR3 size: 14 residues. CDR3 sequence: CASSLGQGADEQFF. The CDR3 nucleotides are TGCGCCAGCAGTCTGGGACAGGGGGCCGATGAGCAGTTCTTC.

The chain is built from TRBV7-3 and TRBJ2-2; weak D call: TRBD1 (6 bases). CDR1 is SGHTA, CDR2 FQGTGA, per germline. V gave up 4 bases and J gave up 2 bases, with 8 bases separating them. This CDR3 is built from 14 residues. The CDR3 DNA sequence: TGTGCCAGCAGCTCCAGGGGTAACACCGGGGAGCTGTTTTTT. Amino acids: CASSSRGNTGELFF.

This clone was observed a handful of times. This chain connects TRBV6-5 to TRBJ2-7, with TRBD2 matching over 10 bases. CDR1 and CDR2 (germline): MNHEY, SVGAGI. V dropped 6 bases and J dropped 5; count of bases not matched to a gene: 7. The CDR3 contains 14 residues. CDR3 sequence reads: CASSLAGVSNEQYF. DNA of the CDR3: TGTGCCAGCAGCCTAGCGGGAGTATCAAACGAGCAGTACTTC.

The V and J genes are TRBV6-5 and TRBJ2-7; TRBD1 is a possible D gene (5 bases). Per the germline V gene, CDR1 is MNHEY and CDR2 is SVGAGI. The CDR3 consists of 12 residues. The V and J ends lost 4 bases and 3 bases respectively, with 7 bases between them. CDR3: CASSSTGYEQYF. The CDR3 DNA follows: TGTGCCAGCAGTTCCACAGGCTACGAGCAGTACTTC.

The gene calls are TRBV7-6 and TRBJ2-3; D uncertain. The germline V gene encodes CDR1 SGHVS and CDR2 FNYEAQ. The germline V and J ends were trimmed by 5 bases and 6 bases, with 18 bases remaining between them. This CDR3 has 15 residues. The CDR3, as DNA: TGTGCCAGCAGCCCGGGTGCGGCCGCCACGGATACGCAGTATTTT. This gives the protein CASSPGAAATDTQYF.